The 27 T cell receptor beta chains below come from one sample, sequenced in a study of cytomegalovirus exposure and HLA in healthy donors. Primers for the PCR totalled 60 Vbeta and 13 Jbeta. Assay used: immunoSEQ multiplex PCR; TCRdb lists only in-frame clones, some missing. The sample includes about 270,000 clones, about 75% seen only once; the top ten take 2% to 2.5%. Material: PBMCs. These receptor sequences come from a female donor in good health and CMV-seronegative.

This chain connects TRBV29-1 to TRBJ2-5; possibly TRBD1 for D (6 bases). V was trimmed by 4 bases and J by 3 bases, leaving 21 bases between them. Per the germline V gene, CDR1 is SQVTM and CDR2 is ANQGSEA. The CDR3 extends over 16 amino acids. The CDR3 DNA is TGCAGCGTTGCTAGGTACGGTCATGGGGGCAAAGAGACCCAGTACTTC. It yields the protein CSVARYGHGGKETQYF.

In this sample, this clone turned up a few times. The rearrangement links TRBV5-1 to TRBJ2-7; TRBD2 is a possible D gene (7 bases). CDR1 and CDR2 (germline): SGHRS, YFSETQ. This CDR3 region has 17 residues. Trimming cost V 3 bases and J 2 bases, with 21 bases left between them. CDR3 protein: CASSSRGTGEGAYEQYF. The DNA of the CDR3 is TGCGCCAGCAGCTCCCGAGGAACGGGGGAGGGGGCCTACGAGCAGTACTTC.

The J gene is TRBJ1-2, the V gene TRBV15, with D tentatively TRBD1 (6 bases). Germline V CDR1 and CDR2: LNHNV, YYDKDF (reference sequence). The CDR3 sequence is 14 residues long. Between the trimmed V and J ends, which lost 0 bases and 4 bases, there was a span of 9 bases. The CDR3 sequence is CATSRETGLYGYTF. CDR3 DNA sequence: TGTGCCACCAGCAGAGAGACAGGACTCTATGGCTACACCTTC.

Turning to this clone: The junction and the germline gene differ at one end; a read error may be behind it. This chain uses TRBV7-9 with TRBJ2-7; a weak D match, TRBD1 (7 bases). Germline-derived CDR1 and CDR2 are SEHNR and FQNEAQ (reference sequence). The CDR3 sequence is 13 residues long. Here the CDR3 DNA reads TGTTCCAGCAGCCCACAGGGGACTTACGAGCAGTACTTC. Translated: CSSSPQGTYEQYF.

The V call is TRBV27, the J call TRBJ2-1; D not resolved. The CDR3 runs to 12 residues. The germline CDR1 and CDR2 sequences are MNHEY and SMNVEV (reference sequence). V lost 3 bases and J lost 5, with 5 bases in between. In DNA form, the CDR3 reads TGTGCCAGCAGTTTTCTTCACAATGAGCAGTTCTTC. Its protein is CASSFLHNEQFF.

The V gene is TRBV13, the J gene TRBJ1-1; D is uncertain. V was pared by 5 bases and J by 1 base, with 8 bases between. Germline V lookup: CDR1 PRHDT, CDR2 FYEKMQ (reference sequence). This CDR3 comprises 13 residues. The CDR3 nucleotides are TGTGCCAGCAGCCGCAGAGGGAACACTGAAGCTTTCTTT. The encoded protein is CASSRRGNTEAFF.

This chain uses TRBV6-6 with TRBJ1-6; D possibly corresponds to TRBD1 (6 bases). This CDR3 spans 16 amino acids. V shed 0 bases and J shed 10 bases, with 16 bases lying between them. Germline V gives CDR1 MNHNY, CDR2 SVGAGI (reference sequence). As DNA, the CDR3 is TGTGCCAGCAGTTACTCAGAGACAGGTCTCGGGTCACCCCTCCACTTT. It codes for CASSYSETGLGSPLHF.

The V and J genes are TRBV7-9 and TRBJ2-3, with D maybe TRBD2 (6 bases). Germline lookup yields CDR1 SEHNR and CDR2 FQNEAQ (reference sequence). The CDR3 has 16 amino acids. V was pared by 5 bases and J by 4 bases, with 19 bases between. The CDR3 region is CASSPSGGLTSDTQYF. The DNA for the CDR3 is TGTGCCAGCAGCCCTTCCGGGGGATTAACATCAGATACGCAGTATTTT.

CDR3 bases: TGTGCCAGCAGTTCCTCACTAGCGCATTACGAGCAGTACTTC. Amino acids: CASSSSLAHYEQYF. The chain recombines TRBV6-5 with TRBJ2-7; 7 bases are a match to TRBD2. There are 14 residues in the CDR3. V lost 4 bases, J lost 4 bases, and 7 bases stayed unmatched. Looked up from germline, CDR1 is MNHEY and CDR2 is SVGAGI.

The chain is built from TRBV19 and TRBJ2-7; 7 nucleotides align to TRBD1. The V segment lost 6 bases and the J segment 4 bases; nucleotides outside the gene matches: 9. CDR3 length: 14 amino acids. The germline V gene encodes CDR1 LNHDA and CDR2 SQIVND (reference sequence). The CDR3 reads CASRKTGLSYEQYF. The CDR3 DNA reads TGTGCCAGTAGAAAGACAGGGTTGAGTTACGAGCAGTACTTC.

This clone appeared once. Germline and junction disagree at one end, which may indicate a read error. The chain recombines TRBV7-9 with TRBJ2-2; D gene uncertain. This CDR3 spans 15 amino acids. Germline values: CDR1 SEHNR, CDR2 FQNEAQ (reference sequence). The CDR3 nucleotides read TGTTCCAGCAGCTCAATACAGTTGGGTACCGGGGAGCTGTTTTTT. It encodes CSSSSIQLGTGELFF.

For the CDR3, the DNA is TGTGCCAGCAGTTTTTGGGGGCTAGGCGGAAACACCATATATTTT. Translation gives CASSFWGLGGNTIYF. This rearrangement joins TRBV28 to TRBJ1-3; D is perhaps TRBD1 (6 bases). Germline CDR1 MDHEN, CDR2 SYDVKM. V dropped 3 bases and J dropped 4 bases, with 13 bases sitting between them. The CDR3 has 15 amino acids.

J is TRBJ2-7 and V is TRBV19; 11 nucleotides match TRBD1. Looked up from germline, CDR1 is LNHDA and CDR2 is SQIVND (reference sequence). V shed 5 bases, J shed 6 bases, and the junction held 9 bases outside the gene matches. CDR3 size: 15 residues. In DNA form, the CDR3 reads TGTGCCAGTAGTCGTGGACAGGGGGCGTTTGTCGAGCAGTACTTC. The encoded protein is CASSRGQGAFVEQYF. Full variable domain (rest looked up from reference TRBV19 and TRBJ2-7): DGGITQSPKYLFRKEGQNVTLSCEQNLNHDAMYWYRQDPGQGLRLIYYSQIVNDFQKGDIAEGYSVSREKKESFPLTVTSAQKNPTAFYLCASSRGQGAFVEQYFGPGTRLTVT.

The chain joins TRBV5-4 to TRBJ1-4; 7 bases fit TRBD1. The CDR3 sequence is 14 residues long. Looked up from germline, CDR1 is SGHNT and CDR2 is YYREEE (reference sequence). Germline trimming cut 1 base from V and 5 bases from J; bases unmatched to any gene: 2. The CDR3 coding sequence is TGTGCCAGCAGCTTGTCGGGACAGAATGAAAAACTGTTTTTT. Translation: CASSLSGQNEKLFF.

There are a few counts of this clone. This chain joins TRBV2 and TRBJ1-1; D unclear. CDR3 length: 13 residues. Trimming shortened V by 9 bases and J by 1 base, and 12 bases separated the two germline ends. In germline, CDR1 is SNHLY, CDR2 FYNNEI. DNA of the CDR3: TGTGCCAGAAAGTCCCCAGGGAACACTGAAGCTTTCTTT. It translates to CARKSPGNTEAFF. Variable domain in full (rest from reference TRBV2 and TRBJ1-1): EPEVTQTPSHQVTQMGQEVILRCVPISNHLYFYWYRQILGQKVEFLVSFYNNEISEKSEIFDDQFSVERPDGSNFTLKIRSTKLEDSAMYFCARKSPGNTEAFFGQGTRLTVV.

The chain links TRBV6-6 to TRBJ2-2, with 8 bases lining up with TRBD1. This CDR3 is built from 14 residues. Unmatched junction bases numbered 8, after V lost 10 bases and J lost 4 bases. CDR1 and CDR2 (germline): MNHNY, SVGAGI (reference sequence). The CDR3 region has the DNA TGTGCCACCCGGGACAGGAGATCCACCGGGGAGCTGTTTTTT. Amino acid sequence: CATRDRRSTGELFF.

The chain links TRBV19 to TRBJ1-5; no firm D call. The germline V and J ends were trimmed by 3 bases and 5 bases, with 11 bases remaining between them. The CDR3 length is 14 residues. Germline CDR1 is LNHDA and CDR2 is SQIVND (reference sequence). The chain's CDR3 is CASSIDGVDQPQHF. Written as DNA, the CDR3 is TGTGCCAGTAGTATTGACGGAGTAGATCAGCCCCAGCATTTT.

The J gene is TRBJ2-7, the V gene TRBV5-1; 9 positions agree with TRBD2. J gave up 2 bases and V 2 bases, and 11 bases lay outside the gene matches. CDR3 length: 17 amino acids. Germline lookup yields CDR1 SGHRS and CDR2 YFSETQ. The CDR3 reads CASSLMGGRALPYEQYF. The CDR3 DNA is TGCGCCAGCAGCTTAATGGGCGGGAGGGCCCTCCCCTACGAGCAGTACTTC.

This chain joins TRBV10-2 and TRBJ1-1, with 9 bases lining up with TRBD1. The CDR3 loop spans 12 amino acids. V dropped 8 bases and J dropped 4; count of bases not matched to a gene: 2. Per germline, CDR1 WSHSY and CDR2 SAAADI. The DNA of the CDR3 is TGCGCCAGCGGGACAGGGCCCACTGAAGCTTTCTTT. This translates into CASGTGPTEAFF.

The table lists this clone with a count of one. The V and J genes are TRBV5-1 and TRBJ1-2; 9 nucleotides match TRBD1. Germline V lookup: CDR1 SGHRS, CDR2 YFSETQ. The CDR3 is made up of 15 amino acids. With 0 bases clipped from V and 5 bases from J, the junction kept 5 bases outside the gene matches. CDR3 amino acids: CASSLVPGQGYGYTF. In nucleotides, the CDR3 is TGCGCCAGCAGCTTGGTCCCGGGACAGGGATATGGCTACACCTTC. The complete variable domain, with remaining parts taken from reference TRBV5-1 and TRBJ1-2, reads KAGVTQTPRYLIKTRGQQVTLSCSPISGHRSVSWYQQTPGQGLQFLFEYFSETQRNKGNFPGRFSGRQFSNSRSEMNVSTLELGDSALYLCASSLVPGQGYGYTFGSGTRLTVV.

The V call is TRBV2, the J call TRBJ1-5; TRBD1 might be the D (6 bases). Trimming pared 6 bases from V and 4 bases from J, leaving 13 bases between. This CDR3 region has 14 residues. Germline V gene lookup returns CDR1 SNHLY and CDR2 FYNNEI. CDR3 in amino acids: CASSVRTGNQPQHF. The CDR3 coding sequence is TGTGCCAGCAGCGTACGCACAGGGAATCAGCCCCAGCATTTT.

The table lists this clone with a few counts. This chain uses TRBV4-2 with TRBJ1-1, with 7 bases lining up with TRBD1. The germline gives CDR1 LGHNA, CDR2 YNFKEQ. CDR3 length: 15 residues. With 1 base clipped from V and 1 base from J, the junction kept 3 bases outside the gene matches. The CDR3 protein is CASSQGQGTNTEAFF. CDR3 bases: TGTGCCAGCAGCCAAGGACAGGGAACGAACACTGAAGCTTTCTTT.

The rearrangement joins TRBV28 to TRBJ2-3; D is unclear. Trimming removed 6 bases from V and 1 base from J, with 14 bases in between. Germline V CDR1 and CDR2: MDHEN, SYDVKM. The CDR3 sequence is 15 residues long. The CDR3 loop reads CASRPLSTGTDTQYF. The CDR3 DNA is TGTGCCAGCAGACCATTGTCCACGGGCACAGATACGCAGTATTTT. The whole variable domain, remainder taken from reference TRBV28 and TRBJ2-3, is DVKVTQSSRYLVKRTGEKVFLECVQDMDHENMFWYRQDPGLGLRLIYFSYDVKMKEKGDIPEGYSVSREKKERFSLILESASTNQTSMYLCASRPLSTGTDTQYFGPGTRLTVL.

The sample holds a few counts of this clone. This rearrangement joins TRBV12-5 to TRBJ2-1; TRBD1 might be the D (6 bases). CDR1 and CDR2 from the germline V gene are LGHNT and FRNRAP. Between the trimmed V and J ends, which lost 0 bases and 7 bases, there was a span of 13 bases. The CDR3 extends over 15 amino acids. CDR3 sequence (DNA): TGTGCTAGTGGTTTGGTACAGGGCTTCCTTAATGAGCAGTTCTTC. It encodes CASGLVQGFLNEQFF.

The chain carries TRBV18 and TRBJ1-2, with a possible D match to TRBD1 (6 bases). Trimming removed 0 bases from V and 2 bases from J, with 16 bases in between. Germline V gene data show CDR1 as KGHSH and CDR2 as LQKENI. The CDR3 covers 17 residues. The CDR3: CASSPPEQGTLNYGYTF. The CDR3 DNA reads as TGTGCCAGCTCACCACCGGAGCAGGGGACCCTCAACTATGGCTACACCTTC.

The chain joins TRBV7-8 to TRBJ2-7; 8 nucleotides agree with TRBD2. V shed 2 bases and J 3 bases; nucleotides not matched to a gene: 12. The V gene's germline CDR1 is SGHVS and CDR2 FQNEAQ. This CDR3 has 17 residues. CDR3 residues: CASSLMRPGLGRYEQYF. CDR3 DNA sequence: TGTGCCAGCAGCTTAATGAGACCGGGACTAGGGCGCTACGAGCAGTACTTC.

The V call is TRBV11-3, the J call TRBJ2-7; a weak D match, TRBD1 (6 bases). This CDR3 spans 15 amino acids. Trimming took 6 bases from V and 0 from J, leaving 15 bases between them. Germline V gene data show CDR1 as SGHNT and CDR2 as YENEEA. CDR3 sequence (DNA): TGTGCCAGCAGGTATAGGACAGAGGGCTCCTACGAGCAGTACTTC. Its translation: CASRYRTEGSYEQYF.